A selection of T cell receptor beta chains follows, all from one sample in a study of T cell clonotyping in hematopoietic cell transplantation. The method was immunoSEQ multiplex PCR; TCRdb's version includes in-frame clones alone and lacks a portion of them. The sample lists 7,000 or so clones, approximately 98% occurring once. The sample was PBMCs, taken 30 days after allogeneic stem cell transplant. These receptors were collected from a male patient between 60 and 69 years old who had an allogeneic stem cell transplant from a related donor, so the T cells may come from the graft donor. Some clones in this sample may be carry-over from other donors' samples. Both conserved end residues are part of each CDR3.

>TRBJ1-4|TRBV7-8
CASSLEPRGELFF
>TRBJ2-2|TRBV6-5
CASSYAGVGGELFF
>TRBJ1-2|TRBV25-1
CASSDARTAYGYTF
>TRBJ1-6|TRBV9
CASSVADDNSPLHF
>TRBJ1-1|TRBV2
CASTVNTEAFF
>TRBJ2-7|TRBV5-1
CASSNGDRGNEQYF
>TRBJ1-1|TRBV11-3
CASSPGTAQAFF
>TRBJ1-5|TRBV2
CASRPDGSNQPQHF
>TRBJ2-2|TRBV4-2
CASSQVGENTGELFF
>TRBJ2-3|TRBV7-9
CASSLDGGEDTQYF
>TRBJ1-1|TRBV11-2
CASSLDRANTEAFF
>TRBJ1-4|TRBV27
CASSLMRTGEELFF
>TRBJ1-1|TRBV19
CASSWEVQDTEAFF
>TRBJ1-1|TRBV19
CASSTRDVEARGAFF
>TRBJ2-4|TRBV7-2
CASSSGQGDIQYF
>TRBJ2-5|TRBV6-5
CASSYSGGQETQYF
>TRBJ2-5|TRBV11-3
CASSFQTAQETQYF
>TRBJ2-6|TRBV7-3
CASSLGQGFSSGANVLTF
>TRBJ2-1|TRBV19
CASSITYTNYNEQFF
>TRBJ2-5|TRBV11-2
CASSRFFGETQYF
>TRBJ1-1|TRBV4-3
CASSQEHNPQRTEAFF
>TRBJ2-1|TRBV6-1
CASSEELGTYNEQFF
>TRBJ2-1|TRBV4-2
CASSQEGNYYNEQFF
>TRBJ1-5|TRBV6-5
CASSMTVYSNQPQHF
>TRBJ1-6|TRBV7-2
CASSLDEGARSPLHF
>TRBJ1-1|TRBV6-6
CASTAGTGSTEAFF
>TRBJ1-1|TRBV5-1
CASSLTGGTEAFF
>TRBJ2-2|TRBV14
CASSHPYVGELFF
>TRBJ1-3|TRBV5-1
CASSPGGELTGNTIYF
>TRBJ2-7|TRBV19
CASSIRTGPYEQYF
>TRBJ1-2|TRBV2
CASSERGNYGYTF
>TRBJ1-1|TRBV4-1
CASSQVKIGGVNTEAFF
>TRBJ1-5|TRBV2
CASSVRLRGRGQPQHF
>TRBJ1-5|TRBV19
CATTDRSRNQPQHF
>TRBJ1-6|TRBV28
CASRPGRRSYNSPLHF